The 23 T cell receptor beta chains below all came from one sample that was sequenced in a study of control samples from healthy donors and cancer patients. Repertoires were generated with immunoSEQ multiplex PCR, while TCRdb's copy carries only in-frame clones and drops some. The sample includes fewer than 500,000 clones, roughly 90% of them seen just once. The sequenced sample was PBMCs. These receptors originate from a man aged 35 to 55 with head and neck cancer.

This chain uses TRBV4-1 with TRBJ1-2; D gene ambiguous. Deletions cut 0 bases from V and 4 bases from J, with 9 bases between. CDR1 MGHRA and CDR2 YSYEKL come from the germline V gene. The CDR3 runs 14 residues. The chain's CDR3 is CASSQERLSYGYTF. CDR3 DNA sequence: TGCGCCAGCAGCCAAGAAAGGTTGTCCTATGGCTACACCTTC.

In nucleotides, the CDR3 is TGTGCCAGCAGCCAAGATAGATTAGGGCTAGCGGGAGGGCCAGAGACCCAGTACTTC. Encoded protein: CASSQDRLGLAGGPETQYF. The chain employs TRBV3-1 (or the pseudogene TRBV3-2) and TRBJ2-5; 12 bases fit TRBD2. The CDR3 sequence is 19 residues long. CDR1 LGHDT and CDR2 YNNKEL come from the germline V gene (reference sequence). V lost 0 bases to trimming and J lost 4 bases; unmatched junction nucleotides: 12.

CDR3 sequence: CASSQPGTLGANVLTF. DNA for the CDR3: TGTGCCAGCAGCCAGCCCGGGACTTTGGGGGCCAACGTCCTGACTTTC. The rearrangement joins TRBV3-1 (or the pseudogene TRBV3-2) to TRBJ2-6; TRBD2 is a possible D gene (6 bases). CDR1 and CDR2 from the germline V gene are LGHDT and YNNKEL (reference sequence). This CDR3 spans 16 amino acids. The ends were cut back, 3 bases at V and 4 bases at J, with 13 bases in the middle.

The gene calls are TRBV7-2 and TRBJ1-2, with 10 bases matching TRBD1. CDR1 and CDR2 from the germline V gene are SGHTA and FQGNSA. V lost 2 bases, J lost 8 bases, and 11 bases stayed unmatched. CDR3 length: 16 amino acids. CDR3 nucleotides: TGTGCCAGCAGCTTACCCTCCCGACAGGGGGCTCGCGGCTACACCTTC. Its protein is CASSLPSRQGARGYTF.

The CDR3 is CASSLGSGGVYNEQFF. The CDR3 DNA reads TGTGCCAGCAGCTTAGGGAGCGGGGGGGTGTACAATGAGCAGTTCTTC. The V gene is TRBV7-2, the J gene TRBJ2-1; 10 bases line up with TRBD2. Trimming took 1 base from V and 4 from J; bases not matched to a gene: 4. Germline lookup yields CDR1 SGHTA and CDR2 FQGNSA. This CDR3 has 16 amino acids.

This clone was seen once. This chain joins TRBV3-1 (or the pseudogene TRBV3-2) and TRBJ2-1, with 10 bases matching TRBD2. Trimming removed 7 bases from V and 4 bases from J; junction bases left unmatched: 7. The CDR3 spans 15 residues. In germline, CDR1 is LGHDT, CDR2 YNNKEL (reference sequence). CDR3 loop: CASTPSGGGYNEQFF. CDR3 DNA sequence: TGTGCCAGCACCCCGAGCGGGGGGGGTTACAATGAGCAGTTCTTC.

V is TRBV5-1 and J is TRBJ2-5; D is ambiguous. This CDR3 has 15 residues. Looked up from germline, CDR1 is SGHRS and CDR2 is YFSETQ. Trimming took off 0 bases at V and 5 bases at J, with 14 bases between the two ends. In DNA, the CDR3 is TGCGCCAGCAGCTTGGGGGATCGGATGGTGGAGACCCAGTACTTC. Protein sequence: CASSLGDRMVETQYF.

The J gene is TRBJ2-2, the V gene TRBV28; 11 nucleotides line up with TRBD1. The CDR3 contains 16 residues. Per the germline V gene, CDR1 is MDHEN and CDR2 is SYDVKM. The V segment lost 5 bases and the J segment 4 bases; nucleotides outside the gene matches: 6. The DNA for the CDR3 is TGTGCCAGCAGTCGCCCCGGGACAGGGGGCACCGGGGAGCTGTTTTTT. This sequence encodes CASSRPGTGGTGELFF.

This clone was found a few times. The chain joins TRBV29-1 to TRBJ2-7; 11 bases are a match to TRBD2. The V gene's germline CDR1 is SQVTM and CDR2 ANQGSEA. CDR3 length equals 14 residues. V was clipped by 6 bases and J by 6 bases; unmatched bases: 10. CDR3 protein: CSVGYSGRAREQYF. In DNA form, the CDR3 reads TGCAGCGTGGGGTATAGCGGGAGGGCCCGCGAGCAGTACTTC.

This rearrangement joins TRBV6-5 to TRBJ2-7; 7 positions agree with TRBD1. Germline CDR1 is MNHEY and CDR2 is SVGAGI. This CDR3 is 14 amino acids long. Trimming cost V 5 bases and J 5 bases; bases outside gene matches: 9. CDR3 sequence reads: CASSPVEGANEQYF. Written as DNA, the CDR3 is TGTGCCAGCAGTCCCGTCGAGGGGGCCAACGAGCAGTACTTC.

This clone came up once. The CDR3 DNA reads as TGTGCCAGCAGCTTAGATCAGGGTGGCACCGGGGAGCTGTTTTTT. This gives the protein CASSLDQGGTGELFF. The chain links TRBV11-2 to TRBJ2-2, with D tentatively TRBD1 (5 bases). Between the trimmed V and J ends, which lost 0 bases and 4 bases, there was a span of 9 bases. Germline CDR1 reads SGHAT; CDR2 reads FQNNGV. This CDR3 contains 15 residues.

CDR3 sequence (DNA): TGTGCCAGCAGCTTAGTCCCAGGTTACTCTGGGGCCAACGTCCTGACTTTC. Residues: CASSLVPGYSGANVLTF. V usage is TRBV11-2 and J usage is TRBJ2-6; D gene ambiguous. Germline lookup yields CDR1 SGHAT and CDR2 FQNNGV. Trimming removed 1 base from V and 0 bases from J, with 10 bases in between. CDR3 length: 17 residues.

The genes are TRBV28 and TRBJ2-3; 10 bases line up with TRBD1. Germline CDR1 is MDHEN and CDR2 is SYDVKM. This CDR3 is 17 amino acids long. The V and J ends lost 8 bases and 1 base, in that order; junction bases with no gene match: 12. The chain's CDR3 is CASYDRDRGSGTDTQYF. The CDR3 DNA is TGTGCCAGCTACGACAGGGACAGGGGTTCGGGCACAGATACGCAGTATTTT.

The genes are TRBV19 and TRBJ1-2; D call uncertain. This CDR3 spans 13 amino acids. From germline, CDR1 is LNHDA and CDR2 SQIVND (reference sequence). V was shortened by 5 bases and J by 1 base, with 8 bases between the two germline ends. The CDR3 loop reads CASSSEYNYGYTF. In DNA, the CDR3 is TGTGCCAGTAGTTCGGAGTATAACTATGGCTACACCTTC.

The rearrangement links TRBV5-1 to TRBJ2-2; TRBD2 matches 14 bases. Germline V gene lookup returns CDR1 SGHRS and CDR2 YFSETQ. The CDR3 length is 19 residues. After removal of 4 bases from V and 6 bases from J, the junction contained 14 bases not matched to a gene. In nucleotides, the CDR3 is TGCGCCAGCAGCCTAGGACTAGCGGGAGGCTTTCGACAGGCCGGGGAGCTGTTTTTT. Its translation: CASSLGLAGGFRQAGELFF.

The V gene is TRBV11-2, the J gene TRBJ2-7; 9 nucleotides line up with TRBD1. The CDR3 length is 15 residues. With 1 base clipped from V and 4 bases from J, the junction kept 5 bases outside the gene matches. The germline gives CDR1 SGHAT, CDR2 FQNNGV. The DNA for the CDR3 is TGTGCCAGCAGCTTAGCCCCAGGACAGGGGTACGAGCAGTACTTC. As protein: CASSLAPGQGYEQYF.

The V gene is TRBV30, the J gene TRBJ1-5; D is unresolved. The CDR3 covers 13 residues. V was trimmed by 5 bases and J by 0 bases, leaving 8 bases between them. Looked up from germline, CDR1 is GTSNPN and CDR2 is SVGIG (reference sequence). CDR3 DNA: TGTGCCTGGGCGCGTAATAGCAATCAGCCCCAGCATTTT. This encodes CAWARNSNQPQHF.

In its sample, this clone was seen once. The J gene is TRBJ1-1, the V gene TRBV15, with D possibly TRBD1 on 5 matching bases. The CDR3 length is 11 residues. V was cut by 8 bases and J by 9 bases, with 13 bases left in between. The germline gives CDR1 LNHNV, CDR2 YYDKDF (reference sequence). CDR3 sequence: CATGRGDQAFF. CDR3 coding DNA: TGTGCCACCGGACGAGGGGATCAAGCTTTCTTT.

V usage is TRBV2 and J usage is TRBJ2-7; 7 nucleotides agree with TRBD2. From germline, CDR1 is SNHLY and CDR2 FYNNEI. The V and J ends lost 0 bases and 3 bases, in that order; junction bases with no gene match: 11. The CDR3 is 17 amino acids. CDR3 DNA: TGTGCCAGCAGTGAAGCCAGACGGACTAGATACTACTACGAGCAGTACTTC. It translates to CASSEARRTRYYYEQYF.

CDR3 DNA sequence: TGTGCCAGTAGTCCTCCCGGGACAGGGAATGAAAAACTGTTTTTT. Translated: CASSPPGTGNEKLFF. The chain carries TRBV19 and TRBJ1-4; TRBD1 agrees at 9 bases. Trimming took 5 bases from V and 5 from J; bases not matched to a gene: 6. CDR1 and CDR2 from the germline V gene are LNHDA and SQIVND (reference sequence). The CDR3 extends over 15 amino acids.

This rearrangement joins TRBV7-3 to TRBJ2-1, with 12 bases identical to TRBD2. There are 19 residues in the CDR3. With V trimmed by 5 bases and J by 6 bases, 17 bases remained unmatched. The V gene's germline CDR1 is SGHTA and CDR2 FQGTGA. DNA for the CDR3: TGTGCCAGCAGCAGTACCTCCGGGACTAGCGGGCCTGTCATCAATGAGCAGTTCTTC. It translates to CASSSTSGTSGPVINEQFF. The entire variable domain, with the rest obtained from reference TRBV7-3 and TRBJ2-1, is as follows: GAGVSQTPSNKVTEKGKYVELRCDPISGHTALYWYRQSLGQGPEFLIYFQGTGAADDSGLPNDRFFAVRPEGSVSTLKIQRTERGDSAVYLCASSSTSGTSGPVINEQFFGPGTRLTVL.

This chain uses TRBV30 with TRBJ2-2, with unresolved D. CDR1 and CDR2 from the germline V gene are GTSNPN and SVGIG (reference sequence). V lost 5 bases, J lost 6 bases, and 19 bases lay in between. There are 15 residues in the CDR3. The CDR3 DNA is TGTGCCTGGGGTGGAAGAAGGCTTGGTGCCGGGGAGCTGTTTTTT. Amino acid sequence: CAWGGRRLGAGELFF.

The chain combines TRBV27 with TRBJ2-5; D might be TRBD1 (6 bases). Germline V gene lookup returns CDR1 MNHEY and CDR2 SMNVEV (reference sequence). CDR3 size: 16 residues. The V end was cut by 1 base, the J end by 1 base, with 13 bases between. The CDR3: CASSLFRLGGQETQYF. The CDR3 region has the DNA TGTGCCAGCAGTTTATTCCGTCTAGGGGGCCAAGAGACCCAGTACTTC.